The clone carrying this TCR beta chain was counted once. Other nucleotide sequences in the sample specify the same CDR3. Germline CDR1 and CDR2: SNHLY and FYNNEI. V lost 7 bases and J lost 2, with 6 bases in between. This CDR3 has 11 amino acids. These data come from a study of blood T cell repertoires in COVID-19. Overall study context: PBMCs, B-cell-depleted T cells, or T cells provided the cDNA or gDNA that made up the material.

Original data processing: Cell counts per sample came from amplifying reference gene primers. Clones were sequenced by immunoSEQ multiplex PCR, and TCRdb holds only the in-frame ones, with some missing. V, J and clone size are taken as reported in that table, and D and trimming were inferred from the DNA itself. The table has roughly 68,000 clones, about 81% seen once. The specimen sequenced was peripheral blood. This sequence joins TRBV2 and TRBJ2-7; D may be TRBD1 (5 bases). The sequence came from a human donor in a cohort sampled during active COVID-19. Here the CDR3 DNA reads TGTGCCAGCAAAGGGGCCTACGAGCAGTACTTC. It encodes CASKGAYEQYF.